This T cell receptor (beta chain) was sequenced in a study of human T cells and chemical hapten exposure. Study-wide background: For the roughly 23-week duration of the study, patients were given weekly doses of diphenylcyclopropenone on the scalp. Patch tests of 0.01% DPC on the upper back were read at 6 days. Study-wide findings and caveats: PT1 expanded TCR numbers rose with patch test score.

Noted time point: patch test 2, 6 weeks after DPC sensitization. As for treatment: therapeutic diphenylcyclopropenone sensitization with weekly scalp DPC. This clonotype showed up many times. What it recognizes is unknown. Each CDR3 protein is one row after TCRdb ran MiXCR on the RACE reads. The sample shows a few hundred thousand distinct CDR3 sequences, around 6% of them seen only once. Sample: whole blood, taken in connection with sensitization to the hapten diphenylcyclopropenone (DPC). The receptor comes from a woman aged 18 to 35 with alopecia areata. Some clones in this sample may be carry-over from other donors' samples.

CDR3 sequence: CASSQERTGAGNTIYF. DNA of the CDR3: TGCGCCAGCAGCCAAGAAAGGACAGGGGCTGGAAACACCATATATTTT. The J gene is TRBJ1-3, the V gene TRBV4-3; 9 positions agree with TRBD1. The J segment lost 2 bases and the V segment lost 0 bases, leaving 2 bases of the junction unmatched. CDR3 size: 16 residues. From germline, CDR1 is LGHNA and CDR2 YSLEER.